Below are 10 T cell receptor beta chains sequenced from a single sample in a study of T cells after yellow fever vaccination. TCRdb fed the 5' RACE reads into MiXCR, producing one record per CDR3 protein. The data show approximately 600,000 distinct CDR3 sequences, with more than 9% seen just once and just under 15% held by the top ten. The specimen comprised PBMCs, sampled on the day of the yellow fever booster vaccination. The source is a man between 25 and 39 years old who received the YFV17D yellow fever vaccine.

This clonotype was picked up a small number of times. CDR3 in DNA: TGTGCCAGCGGCCTGCGGGAGCTCAGGGACGAGCAGTACTTC. This gives the protein CASGLRELRDEQYF. The genes are TRBV28 and TRBJ2-7; 7 bases match TRBD2. Germline V lookup: CDR1 MDHEN, CDR2 SYDVKM. The CDR3 extends over 14 amino acids. V shed 8 bases, J shed 5 bases, and the junction held 12 bases outside the gene matches.

This clonotype came up a few times. The chain couples TRBV2 to TRBJ2-1; D is undetermined. The V gene's germline CDR1 is SNHLY and CDR2 FYNNEI. Trimming pared 4 bases from V and 5 bases from J, leaving 12 bases between. The CDR3 has 14 residues. The chain's CDR3 is CASSAGNPNNEQFF. The CDR3 DNA is TGTGCCAGCAGTGCCGGAAACCCCAACAATGAGCAGTTCTTC.

CDR3 sequence: CASSLAGTNLAGNTGELFF. Written as DNA, the CDR3 is TGCGCCAGCAGCTTGGCCGGGACCAACCTAGCGGGGAACACCGGGGAGCTGTTTTTT. This chain links TRBV5-1 with TRBJ2-2, with TRBD2 matching over 8 bases. This CDR3 comprises 19 residues. The germline gives CDR1 SGHRS, CDR2 YFSETQ. Germline trimming cut 0 bases from V and 1 base from J; bases unmatched to any gene: 11. Drawing the rest from reference TRBV5-1 and TRBJ2-2, the complete variable domain is KAGVTQTPRYLIKTRGQQVTLSCSPISGHRSVSWYQQTPGQGLQFLFEYFSETQRNKGNFPGRFSGRQFSNSRSEMNVSTLELGDSALYLCASSLAGTNLAGNTGELFFGEGSRLTVL.

This clonotype has more than one count but fewer than ten. The gene calls are TRBV27 and TRBJ2-7; tentative D call: TRBD1 (5 bases). Germline CDR1 and CDR2: MNHEY and SMNVEV (reference sequence). This CDR3 has 15 amino acids. Trimming took off 0 bases at V and 2 bases at J, with 11 bases between the two ends. Here the CDR3 DNA reads TGTGCCAGCAGTTTATCCAGGGCAAATACCTACGAGCAGTACTTC. This translates into CASSLSRANTYEQYF.

This clonotype was recorded at least ten times. CDR3 coding DNA: TGCAGCGTTTCACAGTTCCAAGAGACCCAGTACTTC. Translation gives CSVSQFQETQYF. The rearrangement links TRBV29-1 to TRBJ2-5; D gene uncertain. Per the germline V gene, CDR1 is SQVTM and CDR2 is ANQGSEA. This CDR3 comprises 12 residues. V was clipped by 5 bases and J by 1 base, with 8 bases between them.

This clonotype occurred a few times. The genes are TRBV20-1 and TRBJ2-1; the D is unclear. V was clipped by 4 bases and J by 8 bases, with 15 bases between them. Germline V CDR1 and CDR2: DFQATT, SNEGSKA (reference sequence). The CDR3 runs 13 residues. The CDR3 reads CSAIAGFGYEQFF. The DNA for the CDR3 is TGCAGTGCTATAGCTGGATTCGGGTATGAGCAGTTCTTC.

V gene TRBV20-1 combines with J gene TRBJ2-3; tentative D call: TRBD2 (6 bases). Germline loops: CDR1 DFQATT, CDR2 SNEGSKA (reference sequence). V was cut by 6 bases and J by 14 bases, with 18 bases left in between. This CDR3 region has 11 residues. This CDR3 is CSAPSTGVRYF. As DNA, the CDR3 is TGCAGTGCGCCGTCAACGGGAGTTCGGTATTTT.

The genes are TRBV19 and TRBJ2-7; unclear D gene. CDR1 LNHDA and CDR2 SQIVND come from the germline V gene (reference sequence). The CDR3 has 14 amino acids. Trimming cost V 5 bases and J 6 bases, with 17 bases left between them. The CDR3 DNA reads as TGTGCCAGTAGTCCAGGCGGAATGCTCTCCGAGCAGTACTTC. Translation gives CASSPGGMLSEQYF.

This chain connects TRBV29-1 to TRBJ1-2; D remains ambiguous. The CDR3 spans 11 residues. V was clipped by 6 bases and J by 1 base, with 6 bases between them. Per germline, CDR1 SQVTM and CDR2 ANQGSEA. The CDR3 DNA reads TGCAGCGTAACAGTTAACTATGGCTACACCTTC. This sequence encodes CSVTVNYGYTF.

V gene TRBV5-1 combines with J gene TRBJ1-3; D unclear. From germline, CDR1 is SGHRS and CDR2 YFSETQ. V was clipped by 5 bases and J by 0 bases, with 9 bases between them. This CDR3 spans 14 amino acids. In DNA, the CDR3 is TGCGCCAGCAGGGAGAGTGTCTCTGGAAACACCATATATTTT. Its translation is CASRESVSGNTIYF.